This is a list of T cell receptor beta chains from one sample in a study of human T cells and chemical hapten exposure. TCRdb re-called the RACE reads with MiXCR, one entry per CDR3 protein. The sample records around 76,000 distinct CDR3 sequences, over 9.5% being singletons. This sample comprised whole blood, obtained in connection with sensitization to the hapten diphenylcyclopropenone (DPC). These receptors all stem from a woman in her sixties or seventies with alopecia areata. Some clones in this sample may be carry-over from other donors' samples. Both conserved end residues are part of each CDR3. A D gene is named only where the DNA matches it firmly. Part of the rows lack a size; the others show once, few, many or a class for expanded clones.

cdr3_length,d_call,v_call,clone_size,j_call,cdr3_nt,cdr3_aa
15,-,TRBV5-1,-,TRBJ1-1,TGCGCCAGCAGCTTGGAGCCCAACCTGAACACTGAAGCTTTCTTT,CASSLEPNLNTEAFF
16,-,TRBV3-1,few,TRBJ2-5,TGTGCCAGCAGCCAAGGCCCTGGGACAATCCAAGAGACCCAGTACTTC,CASSQGPGTIQETQYF
15,-,TRBV27,few,TRBJ2-7,TGTGCCAGCAGTGCCCGGAGCGGCAATTCGTACGAGCAGTACTTC,CASSARSGNSYEQYF
14,-,TRBV20-1,many,TRBJ1-2,TGCAGTGCTACCGACCAGGGCCGCAACTATGGCTACACCTTC,CSATDQGRNYGYTF
15,-,TRBV5-1,many,TRBJ2-3,TGCGCCAGCAGCTTGGAAGGGTGGGCCACAGATACGCAGTATTTT,CASSLEGWATDTQYF
15,-,TRBV3-1,few,TRBJ1-5,TGTGCCAGCAAGAACGGACAGTTGAGCAATCAGCCCCAGCATTTT,CASKNGQLSNQPQHF
14,-,TRBV6-5,-,TRBJ1-5,TGTGCCAGCAGTCAACTCGGACAGAATCAGCCCCAGCATTTT,CASSQLGQNQPQHF
15,TRBD1,TRBV29-1,-,TRBJ1-2,TGCAGTGGATCCCTAGGGACAGGGGGCGACTATGGCTACACCTTC,CSGSLGTGGDYGYTF
15,TRBD1,TRBV5-1,many,TRBJ1-4,TGCGCCAGCAAGTCAACAGGGGCAACTAATGAAAAACTGTTTTTT,CASKSTGATNEKLFF
13,-,TRBV30,many,TRBJ2-7,TGTGCCTGGAGTGTAGCCGGAACCTACGAGCAGTACTTC,CAWSVAGTYEQYF
16,-,TRBV5-6,-,TRBJ2-6,TGTGCCAGGCCCGGGACTGCCAAATCGGGGGCCAACGTCCTGACTTTC,CARPGTAKSGANVLTF
16,TRBD1,TRBV18,many,TRBJ1-1,TGTGCCAGCTCACCAGGACAGGGGACGTTATCCACTGAAGCTTTCTTT,CASSPGQGTLSTEAFF
15,TRBD1,TRBV30,many,TRBJ2-3,TGTGCCTGGAGTGTTGGGACAGGCCGCACAGATACGCAGTATTTT,CAWSVGTGRTDTQYF
11,-,TRBV6-2/TRBV6-3,few,TRBJ2-5,TGTGCCAGCAGTTACTTAGAGACCCAGTACTTC,CASSYLETQYF
14,-,TRBV6-1,many,TRBJ2-7,TGTGCCAGCATCCCCCCCGGGGCAAGCTACGAGCAGTACTTC,CASIPPGASYEQYF
13,-,TRBV7-9,many,TRBJ2-5,TGTGCCAGCAGCTGGACAGCACAAGAGACCCAGTACTTC,CASSWTAQETQYF
14,-,TRBV5-6,-,TRBJ2-3,TGTGCCAGCAGCTTTATCAGGGAAACAGATACGCAGTATTTT,CASSFIRETDTQYF
16,TRBD2,TRBV10-3,many,TRBJ2-3,TGTGCCATCAGGAGAACTAGCGGGGGGAGCACAGATACGCAGTATTTT,CAIRRTSGGSTDTQYF
15,TRBD1,TRBV5-1,-,TRBJ1-2,TGCGCCAGCAGCTACCCGACAGGGGGGAGCTATGGCTACACCTTC,CASSYPTGGSYGYTF
13,TRBD1,TRBV29-1,-,TRBJ1-2,TGCAGCGCTTACGGACAGGGGGCTAATGGCTACACCTTC,CSAYGQGANGYTF
19,TRBD1,TRBV7-9,few,TRBJ1-5,TGTGCCAGCAGCTTGAGTTTAGGGACAGGGCGGTATAGCAATCAGCCCCAGCATTTT,CASSLSLGTGRYSNQPQHF
13,-,TRBV11-2,many,TRBJ1-2,TGTGCCAGCACCCCTGGGCGATGGTATGGCTACACCTTC,CASTPGRWYGYTF
12,TRBD1,TRBV12-3/TRBV12-4,-,TRBJ1-1,TGTGCCAGCAGTTATACAGGGGCTGAAGCTTTCTTT,CASSYTGAEAFF
14,-,TRBV30,-,TRBJ2-3,TGTGCCTGGAGTGTGGGGGACCTTCCAGATACGCAGTATTTT,CAWSVGDLPDTQYF
16,TRBD1,TRBV7-3,many,TRBJ2-2,TGTGCCAGCAGCGCCTACGGGACAGGTGTAAATGGGGAGCTGTTTTTT,CASSAYGTGVNGELFF
14,-,TRBV6-6,many,TRBJ1-5,TGTGCCAGCTTTATTGGGAGTAGCAATCAGCCCCAGCATTTT,CASFIGSSNQPQHF
13,-,TRBV3-1,-,TRBJ1-1,TGTGCCAGCAGCCCGACTGAAACCCTTCAAGCTTTCTTT,CASSPTETLQAFF
16,-,TRBV6-5,few,TRBJ2-7,TGTGCCAGCAGTTATCGGGGGACAGTTTACGCCTACGAGCAGTACTTC,CASSYRGTVYAYEQYF
15,TRBD1,TRBV5-1,few,TRBJ2-7,TGCGCCAGCAGCTTGGCGGGGACAGGGCAACGCGAGCAGTACTTC,CASSLAGTGQREQYF
15,-,TRBV11-2,once,TRBJ2-7,TGTGCCAGCACCCGAGGACAGCAACTCTCCTACGAGCAGTACTTC,CASTRGQQLSYEQYF
15,-,TRBV5-1,many,TRBJ1-3,TGCGCCAGCAGCTCCGCCGGACAGTCTGGAAACACCATATATTTT,CASSSAGQSGNTIYF
14,TRBD1,TRBV18,many,TRBJ1-2,TGTGCCAGCTCACCAGAAGAACAGGGGGGTCGCTACACCTTC,CASSPEEQGGRYTF
17,-,TRBV24-1,few,TRBJ2-2,TGTGCCACCAGTCCCAGTGTAGGGCGTTTGAACACCGGGGAGCTGTTTTTT,CATSPSVGRLNTGELFF
14,-,TRBV3-1,many,TRBJ1-4,TGTGCCAGCAGCCAAGATCCGGCTAATGAAAAACTGTTTTTT,CASSQDPANEKLFF
16,TRBD1,TRBV11-3,few,TRBJ2-2,TGTGCCAGCAGCTTAGCATGGGGACAGGACACCGGGGAGCTGTTTTTT,CASSLAWGQDTGELFF
12,-,TRBV5-1,many,TRBJ2-1,TGCGCCAGCAGCTTGGCCTACAATGAGCAGTTCTTC,CASSLAYNEQFF
12,-,TRBV29-1,many,TRBJ1-1,TGCAGCCCCGTCCGACAGAACACTGAAGCTTTCTTT,CSPVRQNTEAFF
14,-,TRBV20-1,-,TRBJ2-1,TGCAGTGCTAGAGGCGGGGGCACCTACAATGAGCAGTTCTTC,CSARGGGTYNEQFF
14,TRBD1,TRBV7-3,few,TRBJ2-2,TGTGCCAGCAGCCTCAACAGGGGATCCGGGGAGCTGTTTTTT,CASSLNRGSGELFF
13,-,TRBV12-3/TRBV12-4,many,TRBJ1-2,TGTGCCAGCAGTTTGCAGGGATCGGGGGACTACACCTTC,CASSLQGSGDYTF
13,-,TRBV7-3,many,TRBJ2-6,TGTGCCAGCAGCCCCTCTGGGGCCAACGTCCTGACTTTC,CASSPSGANVLTF
11,-,TRBV2,many,TRBJ2-7,TGTGCCAGCAGTGTTTCCTACGAGCAGTACTTC,CASSVSYEQYF
14,-,TRBV15,-,TRBJ2-7,TGTGCCACCAGCACTGACTCGGCCCGCTACGAGCAGTACTTC,CATSTDSARYEQYF
10,-,TRBV2,many,TRBJ1-2,TGTGCCAGCAGACGAGATATGGACACCTTC,CASRRDMDTF
13,TRBD1,TRBV6-1,many,TRBJ1-4,TGTGCCAGCAGCGCGGACAGGGTTGAAAAACTGTTTTTT,CASSADRVEKLFF
14,-,TRBV6-6,few,TRBJ1-1,TGTGCCAGCAGTTACGCTCGGATGAACACTGAAGCTTTCTTT,CASSYARMNTEAFF
19,-,TRBV5-5,-,TRBJ2-6,TGTGCCAGCAGCTCCACTTTGTCGATAGGTTGGGCAGGGGCCAACGTCCTGACTTTC,CASSSTLSIGWAGANVLTF
14,TRBD2,TRBV10-1,many,TRBJ2-7,TGCGCCAGCAGTGAACCGGGACTAGCGGGAGAGCAGTACTTC,CASSEPGLAGEQYF
15,-,TRBV12-3/TRBV12-4,-,TRBJ2-7,TGTGCCAGCAGTTCCCCCGCCCGGAGAAAGGGGGAGCAGTACTTC,CASSSPARRKGEQYF
13,TRBD1,TRBV29-1,-,TRBJ1-5,TGCAGCGTCGTGGACAGGGCTCACCAGCCCCAGCATTTT,CSVVDRAHQPQHF
13,-,TRBV2,many,TRBJ1-2,TGTGCCAGCAGGGACCGGACGGGGTCTGGCTACACCTTC,CASRDRTGSGYTF
15,-,TRBV7-7,-,TRBJ1-4,TGTGCTAGCAGCTTACGTGGACAACTTAATGAAAAACTGTTTTTT,CASSLRGQLNEKLFF
14,TRBD1,TRBV10-2,many,TRBJ1-4,TGCGCCAGCAGTGAAGGACAGGTTAATGAAAAACTGTTTTTT,CASSEGQVNEKLFF
12,-,TRBV29-1,few,TRBJ1-3,TGCAGCGTTGTGAGCTCTGGAAACACCATATATTTT,CSVVSSGNTIYF
15,TRBD1,TRBV6-6,many,TRBJ1-4,TGTGCCAGCAGGGACAGGGGATCAACTAATGAAAAACTGTTTTTT,CASRDRGSTNEKLFF
13,TRBD1,TRBV29-1,-,TRBJ1-2,TGCAGCGTCGGCACAGGGGGAGTCTATGGCTACACCTTC,CSVGTGGVYGYTF
16,TRBD1,TRBV10-2,-,TRBJ1-2,TGCGCCACGGCCCCGAGAGGAGAGCAGGGGGCGAATGGCTACACCTTC,CATAPRGEQGANGYTF
16,-,TRBV14,many,TRBJ1-1,TGTGCCAGCAGCTCATTTGGGGGGAAGATGAACACTGAAGCTTTCTTT,CASSSFGGKMNTEAFF